This T cell receptor (beta chain) was recorded in a study of vaccination effects on CD4 cells after COVID-19. Study information: Either the BNT162b2 or mRNA-1273 vaccine was given to participants in two doses.

TCRdb's copy holds only in-frame clones and misses some; the assay was immunoSEQ multiplex PCR. The sample yields about 22,000 clones, 73% seen once. Study-level findings and limits: At late timepoints after vaccination, vaccine- and infection-induced clones shrank markedly.

CDR1 SGHRS and CDR2 YFSETQ come from the germline V gene. Between the trimmed V and J ends, which lost 0 bases and 7 bases, there was a span of 7 bases. This CDR3 has 13 amino acids. Remarks on this clone: The antigen is unknown.

After expansion with viral peptide pools in the ViraFEST assay, antigen-specific CD4+ T cells were sequenced. Subsequent to about 10 days of culture, CD4+ T cells were isolated. The researchers cultured fewer than 2.5 million PBMC per well with roughly 9.5 IU/ml IL-2 and 8 to 10 ug/ml peptides. Cultures received IL-2 medium that replaced half the medium on days 3 and 7. The clonotype was recovered from a human donor who received a COVID-19 vaccine. Sequencing used CD4+ T cells from PBMCs cultured with HCoV-229E spike peptides, obtained before COVID-19 vaccination. This chain uses TRBV5-1 with TRBJ1-4; D unclear. The CDR3 is CASSLGHGEKLFF. DNA of the CDR3: TGCGCCAGCAGCTTGGGACACGGTGAAAAACTGTTTTTT.